This TCR beta chain was found in a study of shared clonotypes between healthy human individuals. Between the trimmed V and J ends, which lost 2 bases and 0 bases, there was a span of 8 bases. In germline, CDR1 is LGHNA, CDR2 YSLEER. CDR3 length: 15 amino acids. Study outcomes and limitations: It was observed that approximately 5% of naive CD4 clonotypes were shared across a few donors.

Method: immunoSEQ multiplex PCR; TCRdb's copy keeps in-frame clones and lacks some. The table includes over a million clones, roughly 74% detected once. About this clone: Its antigen is not identified.

The sample consisted of memory CD4+ T cells from PBMCs. Regarding subset: CD45RA-negative fraction. The clonotype was recovered from a man younger than 35 in good health. Some clones in this sample may be carry-over from other donors' samples. The V call is TRBV4-3, the J call TRBJ1-3; no clear D. The CDR3 DNA sequence: TGCGCCAGCAGCCAACTAGCTTCCTCTGGAAACACCATATATTTT. Its protein is CASSQLASSGNTIYF.